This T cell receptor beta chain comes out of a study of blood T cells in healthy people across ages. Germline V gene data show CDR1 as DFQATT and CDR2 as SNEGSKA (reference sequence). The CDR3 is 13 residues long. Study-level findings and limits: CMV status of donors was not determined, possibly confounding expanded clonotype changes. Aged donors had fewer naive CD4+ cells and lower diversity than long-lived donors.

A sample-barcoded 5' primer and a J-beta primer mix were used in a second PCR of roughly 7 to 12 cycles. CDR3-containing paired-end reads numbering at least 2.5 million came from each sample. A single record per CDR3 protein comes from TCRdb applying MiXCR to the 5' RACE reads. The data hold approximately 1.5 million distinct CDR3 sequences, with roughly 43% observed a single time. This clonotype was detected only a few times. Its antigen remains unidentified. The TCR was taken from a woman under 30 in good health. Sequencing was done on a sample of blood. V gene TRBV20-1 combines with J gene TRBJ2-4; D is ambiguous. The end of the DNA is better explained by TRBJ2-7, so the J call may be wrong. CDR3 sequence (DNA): TGCAGTGCCCGAGACACCAGAACGGGCGAGCAGTACTTC. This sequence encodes CSARDTRTGEQYF.